The present entry profiles one T cell receptor (beta chain) with its context. This specimen belongs to a study of cytomegalovirus exposure and HLA in healthy donors. This PCR relied on a set of 60 Vbeta primers and 13 Jbeta primers. TCRdb's copy holds only in-frame clones and misses some; the assay was immunoSEQ multiplex PCR. The table lists some 180,000 clones, around 75% of them singletons, with approximately 2.9% in the top ten. The junction had 7 bases not matched to a gene; V was cut back by 1 base and J by 6 bases. This CDR3 has 15 amino acids. CDR1 and CDR2 (germline): SGHTA, FQGTGA. The receptor comes from a female donor in good health and CMV-seronegative. Sequenced material: PBMCs. The J gene is TRBJ2-7, the V gene TRBV7-3; 9 bases align to TRBD2. The CDR3 DNA reads TGTGCCAGCAGCTTAATGTTGCGGGAGGGCGCCGAGCAGTACTTC. Its protein is CASSLMLREGAEQYF.